One and the same sample provided the 27 T cell receptor beta chains below, sequenced in a study of CD8 T cells in ankylosing spondylitis. From the 5' RACE reads, TCRdb called clonotypes with MiXCR, one entry per CDR3 protein. Of about 240,000 distinct CDR3 sequences in the sample, 8% to 9.5% were seen once. Sequenced sample: blood, either unsorted or a sorted T cell fraction (not recorded which). Receptors were obtained from a male donor with ankylosing spondylitis or in good health (not recorded which).

This clonotype has just a few counts. The V gene is TRBV20-1, the J gene TRBJ2-7, with unresolved D. The germline V gene encodes CDR1 DFQATT and CDR2 SNEGSKA (reference sequence). This CDR3 is built from 15 residues. Trimming removed 0 bases at V and 2 bases at J, with 14 bases between. CDR3 in DNA: TGCAGTGCTAGAGATCCTAAGACTGGCACCTACGAGCAGTACTTC. As protein: CSARDPKTGTYEQYF.

This clonotype was detected ten times or more. This chain links TRBV12-3 or TRBV12-4 with TRBJ1-2; TRBD1 is a possible D gene (6 bases). The CDR3 is 13 amino acids. The germline V and J ends were trimmed by 5 bases and 6 bases, with 13 bases remaining between them. This chain's CDR3 is CASSPRGSNGYTF. CDR3 DNA: TGTGCCAGCAGTCCCAGGGGTAGTAATGGCTACACCTTC.

This clonotype was counted ten times or more. The V gene is TRBV2, the J gene TRBJ1-1; D uncertain. Germline V gives CDR1 SNHLY, CDR2 FYNNEI. Deletions cut 6 bases from V and 3 bases from J, with 11 bases between. This CDR3 has 13 amino acids. The CDR3 sequence is CASSADGYTEAFF. As DNA, the CDR3 is TGTGCCAGCAGCGCCGACGGATACACTGAAGCTTTCTTT.

This clonotype was found many times. The chain combines TRBV12-5 with TRBJ2-6; 11 nucleotides align to TRBD1. With V trimmed by 6 bases and J by 1 base, 11 bases remained unmatched. The CDR3 length is 19 residues. Germline-derived CDR1 and CDR2 are LGHNT and FRNRAP. The CDR3 is CASGLLEGQGESGANVLTF. DNA for the CDR3: TGTGCTAGTGGCCTCCTAGAGGGACAGGGGGAATCTGGGGCCAACGTCCTGACTTTC.

There are many counts of this clonotype. The chain recombines TRBV5-1 with TRBJ2-7; a weak D match, TRBD2 (5 bases). The V gene's germline CDR1 is SGHRS and CDR2 YFSETQ. The V end lost 2 bases, the J end lost 1 base, and 7 bases lay between the germline ends. The CDR3 runs 13 residues. CDR3 coding DNA: TGCGCCAGCAGCTTCCGGGGTTCCTACGAGCAGTACTTC. It encodes CASSFRGSYEQYF.

This clonotype has ten or more counts. V and J are TRBV7-9 and TRBJ1-3, with no clear D. The CDR3 contains 15 residues. Between the trimmed V and J ends, which lost 3 bases and 2 bases, there was a span of 11 bases. Germline V CDR1 and CDR2: SEHNR, FQNEAQ (reference sequence). The CDR3 loop reads CASSFSWVTGNTIYF. CDR3 DNA: TGTGCCAGCAGCTTCAGCTGGGTCACTGGAAACACCATATATTTT. The complete variable domain, with remaining parts taken from reference TRBV7-9 and TRBJ1-3, reads DTGVSQNPRHKITKRGQNVTFRCDPISEHNRLYWYRQTLGQGPEFLTYFQNEAQLEKSRLLSDRFSAERPKGSFSTLEIQRTEQGDSAMYLCASSFSWVTGNTIYFGEGSWLTVV.

Ten or more counts support this clonotype. The CDR3 here is CASRYSNQPQHF. The CDR3 coding sequence is TGTGCCAGCAGGTATAGCAATCAGCCCCAGCATTTT. The rearrangement uses TRBV6-1 and TRBJ1-5; D gene uncertain. The CDR3 spans 12 residues. The germline gives CDR1 MNHNS, CDR2 SASEGT. Trimming took 6 bases from V and 0 from J, leaving 3 bases between them.

This clonotype came up many times. The chain uses TRBV4-3 and TRBJ1-1; D not certain. Germline values: CDR1 LGHNA, CDR2 YSLEER. The CDR3 contains 13 residues. V was shortened by 1 base and J by 1 base, with 4 bases between the two germline ends. CDR3 protein: CASSQGRNTEAFF. CDR3 nucleotide sequence: TGCGCCAGCAGCCAAGGTAGGAACACTGAAGCTTTCTTT.

This clonotype was seen repeatedly, ten times or more. The chain is built from TRBV12-3 or TRBV12-4 and TRBJ1-1; D remains unclear. The CDR3 is 15 residues long. V was shortened by 7 bases and J by 0 bases, with 15 bases between the two germline ends. DNA of the CDR3: TGTGCCAGCACTCATGGCGGGGTAATGAACACTGAAGCTTTCTTT. Translating it yields CASTHGGVMNTEAFF.

Ten or more counts support this clonotype. This chain uses TRBV2 with TRBJ1-5; D might be TRBD1 (5 bases). Germline CDR1 SNHLY, CDR2 FYNNEI. V gave up 8 bases and J gave up 7 bases, with 24 bases separating them. This CDR3 region has 16 residues. CDR3 residues: CASGGLAGITGQPQHF. CDR3 nucleotide sequence: TGTGCCAGCGGGGGACTCGCGGGAATCACGGGCCAGCCCCAGCATTTT.

The rearrangement uses TRBV4-3 and TRBJ2-3; no reliable D call. Germline loops: CDR1 LGHNA, CDR2 YSLEER. There are 15 residues in the CDR3. V was trimmed by 0 bases and J by 3 bases, leaving 10 bases between them. The CDR3 reads CASSQEVLVTDTQYF. The CDR3 DNA follows: TGCGCCAGCAGCCAAGAAGTCCTAGTAACAGATACGCAGTATTTT.

Of note for this clonotype: A much larger clone differs from this one at a single base, so this may be a read error. The CDR3 sequence: CASSDSSGGTDTQYF. The DNA of the CDR3 is TGTGCCAGCAGTGACTCTAGCGGGGGCACAGATACGCAGTATTTT. The rearrangement links TRBV6-4 to TRBJ2-3; TRBD2 matches at 8 bases. The CDR3 sequence is 15 residues long. The trim removed 0 bases at V and 1 base at J, leaving 0 bases unmatched. CDR1 is MRHNA, CDR2 SNTAGT, per germline.

This clonotype was found many times. The J gene is TRBJ2-1, the V gene TRBV5-5; D is undetermined. Deletions cut 1 base from V and 6 bases from J, with 14 bases between. Germline CDR1 and CDR2: SGHKS and YYEKEE (reference sequence). The CDR3 has 15 amino acids. CDR3 sequence (DNA): TGTGCCAGCAGCTTGTTAAGCTTAGTTCCCAATGAGCAGTTCTTC. It is translated as CASSLLSLVPNEQFF.

Of note for this clonotype: This may arise from a read error, as a much more abundant clone is one base away. This chain joins TRBV12-3 or TRBV12-4 and TRBJ2-7; tentative D call: TRBD2 (6 bases). This CDR3 is 13 amino acids long. CDR3 sequence (DNA): TGTGCCAGCACTCGGAGGGGCTCCTACGAGAAGTACTTC. Amino acid sequence: CASTRRGSYEKYF.

This clonotype was seen many times. The V and J genes are TRBV20-1 and TRBJ2-1, with 7 nucleotides matching TRBD2. Germline CDR1 is DFQATT and CDR2 is SNEGSKA (reference sequence). CDR3 size: 11 residues. Trimming took 4 bases from V and 8 from J; bases not matched to a gene: 2. The CDR3, as DNA: TGCAGTGCTACAGGGAGGGATGAGCAGTTCTTC. Encoded protein: CSATGRDEQFF.

This clonotype was observed at least ten times. This rearrangement joins TRBV7-8 to TRBJ2-1, with TRBD2 matching over 9 bases. The germline V gene encodes CDR1 SGHVS and CDR2 FQNEAQ. Losses at the gene ends were 6 bases for V and 3 bases for J; bases not matched to a gene: 6. The CDR3 extends over 15 amino acids. The CDR3 region has the DNA TGTGCCAGCAGGGCGACTAGCGGATTCTACAATGAGCAGTTCTTC. Protein sequence: CASRATSGFYNEQFF.

This clonotype was seen a few times. The chain employs TRBV14 and TRBJ1-2; a possible D gene is TRBD1 (5 bases). The germline V and J ends were trimmed by 5 bases and 3 bases, with 13 bases remaining between them. The length of the CDR3 is 14 residues. Germline CDR1 and CDR2: SGHDN and FVKESK. CDR3 protein: CASSYGTSDYGYTF. CDR3 bases: TGTGCCAGCAGCTATGGGACCTCGGACTATGGCTACACCTTC.

This clonotype was seen at least ten times. In DNA, the CDR3 is TGTGCCAGCAGCGTAATTAACACAGATACGCAGTATTTT. Protein sequence: CASSVINTDTQYF. This chain joins TRBV9 and TRBJ2-3; D is uncertain. This CDR3 comprises 13 residues. V lost 1 base and J 2 bases, leaving 5 bases between the germline ends. Germline-derived CDR1 and CDR2 are SGDLS and YYNGEE.

This clonotype was picked up many times. The V gene is TRBV20-1, the J gene TRBJ2-7; possible D gene TRBD2, 6 bases. In germline, CDR1 is DFQATT, CDR2 SNEGSKA (reference sequence). Deletions cut 6 bases from V and 2 bases from J, with 17 bases between. CDR3 length: 14 amino acids. This CDR3 is CSASLGTQTYEQYF. CDR3 nucleotide sequence: TGCAGTGCCAGTTTAGGGACTCAAACCTACGAGCAGTACTTC.

In this sample, this clonotype turned up a few times. The chain employs TRBV19 and TRBJ2-7; 8 bases align to TRBD1. The CDR3 is 14 residues long. CDR1 and CDR2 from the germline V gene are LNHDA and SQIVND (reference sequence). V gave up 4 bases and J gave up 4 bases; unmatched junction bases: 6. The CDR3 DNA reads as TGTGCCAGTAGTAGGACAGGGTCGGGGTACGAGCAGTACTTC. This encodes CASSRTGSGYEQYF.

This clonotype has a handful of counts. This chain links TRBV20-1 with TRBJ1-4; D remains unclear. Trimming cost V 1 base and J 8 bases, with 8 bases left between them. The germline CDR1 and CDR2 sequences are DFQATT and SNEGSKA (reference sequence). The CDR3 has 12 residues. CDR3 sequence (DNA): TGCAGTGCTAGAGTCGCGGGGGAAAAACTGTTTTTT. This translates into CSARVAGEKLFF.

This clonotype showed up many times. This chain joins TRBV20-1 and TRBJ1-2; TRBD1 agrees at 9 bases. CDR1 and CDR2 from the germline V gene are DFQATT and SNEGSKA (reference sequence). Unmatched junction bases numbered 1, after V lost 0 bases and J lost 5 bases. The CDR3 consists of 13 residues. In nucleotides, the CDR3 is TGCAGTGCTAGAGAGACAGGGGGGTATGGCTACACCTTC. It encodes CSARETGGYGYTF.

This clonotype was recorded many times. At one boundary the junction diverges from the germline segment, which might be a read error. This chain connects TRBV10-3 to TRBJ1-5, with 10 bases lining up with TRBD1. Germline values: CDR1 ENHRY, CDR2 SYGVKD. This CDR3 comprises 15 residues. The CDR3 DNA reads as TGTGCCGTCAGCGCCGGGACAGGGGATCGGCAGCCCCAGCATTTT. Encoded protein: CAVSAGTGDRQPQHF.

This clonotype was detected ten times or more. The gene calls are TRBV7-2 and TRBJ2-7, with D perhaps matching TRBD1 or TRBD2 (5 bases each). The CDR3 is 14 amino acids. Trimming cost V 2 bases and J 2 bases, with 10 bases left between them. Germline lookup yields CDR1 SGHTA and CDR2 FQGNSA. The CDR3: CASSLQGPPYEQYF. The CDR3 DNA reads as TGTGCCAGCAGCTTACAGGGACCCCCCTACGAGCAGTACTTC.

The chain carries TRBV3-1 and TRBJ2-1; D perhaps matches TRBD2 (6 bases). CDR1 and CDR2 (germline): LGHDT, YNNKEL (reference sequence). Trimming shortened V by 0 bases and J by 7 bases, and 13 bases separated the two germline ends. This CDR3 contains 15 residues. CDR3 DNA: TGTGCCAGCAGCCAAGATGTGGAGGGGAGTAATGAGCAGTTCTTC. Translated, it gives CASSQDVEGSNEQFF.

This clonotype was seen more than once but under ten times. This sequence joins TRBV5-1 and TRBJ2-5, with 9 bases that match TRBD2. Trimming cost V 3 bases and J 1 base; bases outside gene matches: 4. The CDR3 is 15 amino acids. Germline V gene lookup returns CDR1 SGHRS and CDR2 YFSETQ. The CDR3 DNA reads as TGCGCCAGCAGCTGGACTAGCGTCGTCCAAGAGACCCAGTACTTC. Residues: CASSWTSVVQETQYF.

The chain recombines TRBV20-1 with TRBJ1-5, with 10 bases lining up with TRBD1. The V gene end was trimmed by 5 bases and the J gene end by 0 bases; junction bases not matched to a gene: 10. The CDR3 is made up of 17 amino acids. The germline V gene encodes CDR1 DFQATT and CDR2 SNEGSKA (reference sequence). The CDR3 loop reads CSASPGQGPYSNQPQHF. The CDR3 nucleotides read TGCAGTGCTTCCCCGGGACAGGGGCCTTATAGCAATCAGCCCCAGCATTTT.